This T cell receptor (beta chain) was recorded in a study of blood T cells in healthy people across ages. Study observations and caveats: TCR beta diversity, measured per million T cells, fell in a roughly linear way with age. Higher diversity, along with more naive CD4+ cells, distinguished long-lived donors from aged donors.

This CDR3 is built from 14 residues. Trimming removed 5 bases at V and 2 bases at J, with 12 bases between. Germline V gene lookup returns CDR1 SGHRS and CDR2 YFSETQ. A second PCR, run for roughly 6 to 11 cycles, used a sample-barcoded 5' primer plus a J-beta primer mix. With 12 random nucleotides, a template-switch adaptor tagged each individual cDNA molecule. TCRdb recomputed calls from the 5' RACE reads with MiXCR, one row per CDR3 protein. The sample has roughly 900,000 distinct CDR3 sequences; roughly 26% are singletons. At least ten counts were recorded for this clonotype. Its antigen is not identified.

Specimen: blood. The chain couples TRBV5-1 to TRBJ2-3; D possibly corresponds to TRBD2 (5 bases). The TCR comes from an elderly woman in good health. CDR3: CASSPSSPTDTQYF. CDR3 bases: TGCGCCAGCAGTCCTAGCTCCCCCACAGATACGCAGTATTTT.